The rows below give T cell receptor beta chains drawn from one sample of a study of blood T cells in healthy people across ages. MiXCR, run by TCRdb on the 5' RACE reads, gives a single entry per CDR3 protein. The sample comprises 800,000 or so distinct CDR3 sequences, around half of which are singletons, and less than 20% rests with the top ten. The sample was blood. The receptors come from a man older than 75 in good health. Both conserved end residues are part of each CDR3. Each record gives: CDR3 length, V gene, J gene, clone size, D gene, CDR3 protein, CDR3 DNA. The D gene is left open where the match is weak. Expanded clones get a size class; other rows say once, few or many, or leave the size out.

CDR3 length: 15
V gene: TRBV6-6
J gene: TRBJ2-7
clone size: many
D gene: .
CDR3 protein: CASSAIRDASYEQYF
CDR3 DNA: TGTGCCAGCAGTGCAATCCGGGACGCCTCCTACGAGCAGTACTTC

CDR3 length: 18
V gene: TRBV7-2
J gene: TRBJ2-5
clone size: .
D gene: TRBD2
CDR3 protein: CASSLARGSAGVGETQYF
CDR3 DNA: TGTGCCAGCAGCTTAGCGCGGGGTAGCGCGGGAGTGGGTGAGACCCAGTACTTC

CDR3 length: 14
V gene: TRBV29-1
J gene: TRBJ2-5
clone size: .
D gene: .
CDR3 protein: CSVHSEVSQEAQYF
CDR3 DNA: TGCAGCGTCCATTCGGAAGTTTCCCAAGAGGCCCAGTACTTC

CDR3 length: 14
V gene: TRBV12-3/TRBV12-4
J gene: TRBJ1-1
clone size: few
D gene: TRBD1
CDR3 protein: CASSLGRGGTEAFF
CDR3 DNA: TGTGCCAGCAGTTTAGGCAGGGGGGGCACTGAAGCTTTCTTT

CDR3 length: 14
V gene: TRBV9
J gene: TRBJ2-1
clone size: few
D gene: .
CDR3 protein: CASSAVGGSTEQFF
CDR3 DNA: TGTGCCAGCAGCGCCGTTGGGGGATCTACCGAGCAGTTCTTC

CDR3 length: 15
V gene: TRBV10-3
J gene: TRBJ2-7
clone size: .
D gene: .
CDR3 protein: CAISEDRDFSGEQYF
CDR3 DNA: TGTGCCATCAGTGAAGATAGGGACTTCTCAGGGGAGCAGTACTTC

CDR3 length: 16
V gene: TRBV5-1
J gene: TRBJ2-1
clone size: few
D gene: .
CDR3 protein: CASSLRSGSTNNEQFF
CDR3 DNA: TGCGCCAGCAGCCTGAGGTCCGGGAGTACGAACAATGAGCAGTTCTTC

CDR3 length: 17
V gene: TRBV4-2
J gene: TRBJ2-3
clone size: .
D gene: .
CDR3 protein: CASSQTLIAGRTDTQYF
CDR3 DNA: TGTGCCAGCAGCCAGACACTCATCGCGGGACGGACAGATACGCAGTATTTT

CDR3 length: 11
V gene: TRBV20-1
J gene: TRBJ2-7
clone size: few
D gene: .
CDR3 protein: CSAGASYEQYF
CDR3 DNA: TGCAGTGCTGGGGCTAGCTACGAGCAGTACTTC

CDR3 length: 16
V gene: TRBV11-2
J gene: TRBJ2-1
clone size: many
D gene: .
CDR3 protein: CASSLVGPGSYNEQFF
CDR3 DNA: TGTGCCAGCAGCTTAGTAGGACCGGGGTCCTACAATGAGCAGTTCTTC

CDR3 length: 17
V gene: TRBV5-1
J gene: TRBJ2-1
clone size: few
D gene: TRBD2
CDR3 protein: CASSPYILAGNYNEQFF
CDR3 DNA: TGCGCCAGCAGCCCGTATATTCTAGCGGGAAACTACAATGAGCAGTTCTTC

CDR3 length: 18
V gene: TRBV28
J gene: TRBJ2-1
clone size: .
D gene: .
CDR3 protein: CASTSLISGTPSYNGQFF
CDR3 DNA: TGTGCCAGCACCTCTTTAATTTCGGGGACACCCTCCTACAATGGGCAGTTCTTC

CDR3 length: 15
V gene: TRBV21-1
J gene: TRBJ2-7
clone size: .
D gene: .
CDR3 protein: CAPPRGDSDLYEQYF
CDR3 DNA: TGTGCCCCCCCCAGGGGGGATTCAGATCTCTACGAGCAGTACTTC

CDR3 length: 15
V gene: TRBV29-1
J gene: TRBJ2-7
clone size: few
D gene: .
CDR3 protein: CSVPGRPGDAYEQYF
CDR3 DNA: TGCAGCGTTCCCGGTCGCCCAGGGGACGCCTACGAGCAGTACTTC

CDR3 length: 14
V gene: TRBV28
J gene: TRBJ2-5
clone size: few
D gene: .
CDR3 protein: CASSLQGYQETQYF
CDR3 DNA: TGTGCCAGCAGTTTGCAGGGGTACCAAGAGACCCAGTACTTC

CDR3 length: 13
V gene: TRBV20-1
J gene: TRBJ1-4
clone size: .
D gene: .
CDR3 protein: CSARTVGNEKLFF
CDR3 DNA: TGCAGTGCTCGGACAGTGGGTAATGAAAAACTGTTTTTT

CDR3 length: 16
V gene: TRBV7-7
J gene: TRBJ2-1
clone size: .
D gene: TRBD2
CDR3 protein: CASSPFLAGGPHEQFF
CDR3 DNA: TGTGCCAGCAGCCCCTTCCTGGCGGGAGGGCCGCATGAGCAGTTCTTC

CDR3 length: 16
V gene: TRBV4-1
J gene: TRBJ2-2
clone size: few
D gene: .
CDR3 protein: CASSQGQAVDTGELFF
CDR3 DNA: TGCGCCAGCAGCCAAGGCCAAGCAGTGGACACCGGGGAGCTGTTTTTT

CDR3 length: 13
V gene: TRBV20-1
J gene: TRBJ2-2
clone size: .
D gene: .
CDR3 protein: CSARDLKSGELFF
CDR3 DNA: TGCAGTGCTAGAGATCTTAAGTCCGGGGAGCTGTTTTTT

CDR3 length: 15
V gene: TRBV25-1
J gene: TRBJ2-5
clone size: once
D gene: TRBD1
CDR3 protein: CASNSGTGSLETQYF
CDR3 DNA: TGTGCCAGCAATTCCGGGACAGGGTCTTTGGAGACCCAGTACTTC

CDR3 length: 16
V gene: TRBV5-1
J gene: TRBJ2-1
clone size: .
D gene: TRBD2
CDR3 protein: CASRLTSGVSYNEQFF
CDR3 DNA: TGCGCCAGCAGACTGACTAGCGGGGTCTCCTACAATGAGCAGTTCTTC

CDR3 length: 18
V gene: TRBV15
J gene: TRBJ2-1
clone size: few
D gene: TRBD2
CDR3 protein: CATSRDPSGRWSYNEQFF
CDR3 DNA: TGTGCCACCAGCAGAGACCCTAGCGGGAGGTGGTCCTACAATGAGCAGTTCTTC

CDR3 length: 14
V gene: TRBV5-6
J gene: TRBJ2-1
clone size: .
D gene: .
CDR3 protein: CASSFDPRGETQFF
CDR3 DNA: TGTGCCAGCAGCTTCGATCCGCGGGGAGAGACCCAGTTCTTC

CDR3 length: 15
V gene: TRBV12-3/TRBV12-4
J gene: TRBJ1-2
clone size: few
D gene: .
CDR3 protein: CASSPGRGTNYGYTF
CDR3 DNA: TGTGCCAGCAGTCCAGGACGAGGAACTAACTATGGCTACACCTTC

CDR3 length: 14
V gene: TRBV5-1
J gene: TRBJ2-3
clone size: .
D gene: TRBD1
CDR3 protein: CASRAGQGTDTQYF
CDR3 DNA: TGCGCCAGCAGGGCTGGACAGGGCACAGATACGCAGTATTTT

CDR3 length: 15
V gene: TRBV5-1
J gene: TRBJ2-2
clone size: .
D gene: .
CDR3 protein: CASAWEPTNTGELFF
CDR3 DNA: TGCGCCAGCGCCTGGGAACCCACGAACACCGGGGAGCTGTTTTTT

CDR3 length: 13
V gene: TRBV28
J gene: TRBJ1-1
clone size: .
D gene: .
CDR3 protein: CASIGAMNTEAFF
CDR3 DNA: TGTGCCAGCATCGGCGCAATGAACACTGAAGCTTTCTTT

CDR3 length: 13
V gene: TRBV27
J gene: TRBJ2-7
clone size: .
D gene: .
CDR3 protein: CASSYRTGYEQYF
CDR3 DNA: TGTGCCAGCAGTTACCGGACGGGTTACGAGCAGTACTTC

CDR3 length: 15
V gene: TRBV7-6
J gene: TRBJ2-7
clone size: .
D gene: .
CDR3 protein: CASSPGVTASYEQYF
CDR3 DNA: TGTGCCAGCAGCCCGGGGGTAACTGCCTCCTACGAGCAGTACTTC

CDR3 length: 16
V gene: TRBV20-1
J gene: TRBJ2-4
clone size: few
D gene: .
CDR3 protein: CSARHLRAGAKNIQYF
CDR3 DNA: TGCAGTGCCCGACACCTCAGGGCCGGAGCCAAAAACATTCAGTACTTC

CDR3 length: 15
V gene: TRBV20-1
J gene: TRBJ2-5
clone size: few
D gene: TRBD2
CDR3 protein: CSALMPGSGEETQYF
CDR3 DNA: TGCAGTGCTCTCATGCCAGGGAGCGGGGAAGAGACCCAGTACTTC

CDR3 length: 16
V gene: TRBV5-1
J gene: TRBJ2-7
clone size: .
D gene: .
CDR3 protein: CASSLGPQDLAYEQYF
CDR3 DNA: TGCGCCAGCAGCTTGGGCCCCCAAGATCTTGCCTACGAGCAGTACTTC

CDR3 length: 12
V gene: TRBV24-1
J gene: TRBJ1-2
clone size: .
D gene: .
CDR3 protein: CATSEAGFGYTF
CDR3 DNA: TGTGCCACCAGCGAGGCAGGCTTCGGCTACACCTTC

CDR3 length: 15
V gene: TRBV20-1
J gene: TRBJ1-6
clone size: many
D gene: .
CDR3 protein: CSARPVSSYNSPLHF
CDR3 DNA: TGCAGTGCTAGACCTGTTAGCTCCTATAATTCACCCCTCCACTTT

CDR3 length: 15
V gene: TRBV28
J gene: TRBJ2-7
clone size: few
D gene: TRBD2
CDR3 protein: CASSLLLAGAHEQYF
CDR3 DNA: TGTGCCAGCAGTTTACTCCTAGCGGGAGCCCACGAGCAGTACTTC

CDR3 length: 14
V gene: TRBV2
J gene: TRBJ2-5
clone size: .
D gene: .
CDR3 protein: CASSESSLWETQYF
CDR3 DNA: TGTGCCAGCAGTGAGTCGTCCCTTTGGGAGACCCAGTACTTC

CDR3 length: 15
V gene: TRBV12-3/TRBV12-4
J gene: TRBJ1-5
clone size: .
D gene: .
CDR3 protein: CASTPSLGPNQPQHF
CDR3 DNA: TGTGCCAGCACCCCTAGTTTAGGACCTAATCAGCCCCAGCATTTT

CDR3 length: 15
V gene: TRBV7-9
J gene: TRBJ2-1
clone size: .
D gene: TRBD1
CDR3 protein: CASSFTGEPYNEQFF
CDR3 DNA: TGTGCCAGCAGCTTTACAGGGGAGCCCTACAATGAGCAGTTCTTC

CDR3 length: 15
V gene: TRBV12-3/TRBV12-4
J gene: TRBJ1-5
clone size: few
D gene: TRBD1
CDR3 protein: CASTPDRGHNQPQHF
CDR3 DNA: TGTGCCAGCACCCCGGACAGGGGACACAATCAGCCCCAGCATTTT

CDR3 length: 16
V gene: TRBV7-7
J gene: TRBJ2-1
clone size: .
D gene: TRBD2
CDR3 protein: CASSARLAGELSEQFF
CDR3 DNA: TGTGCTAGCAGCGCCCGACTAGCGGGAGAATTGAGTGAGCAGTTCTTC

CDR3 length: 14
V gene: TRBV2
J gene: TRBJ2-1
clone size: .
D gene: .
CDR3 protein: CASSESGKYTVGFF
CDR3 DNA: TGTGCCAGCAGTGAATCAGGGAAGTACACCGTGGGGTTCTTC

CDR3 length: 14
V gene: TRBV7-2
J gene: TRBJ2-1
clone size: .
D gene: .
CDR3 protein: CASSPSRSGNEQFF
CDR3 DNA: TGTGCCAGCAGCCCCTCTAGGAGCGGGAATGAGCAGTTCTTC

CDR3 length: 15
V gene: TRBV7-2
J gene: TRBJ2-3
clone size: .
D gene: .
CDR3 protein: CASSLATTHTDTQYF
CDR3 DNA: TGTGCCAGCAGCCTAGCCACTACCCACACAGATACGCAGTATTTT

CDR3 length: 15
V gene: TRBV12-3/TRBV12-4
J gene: TRBJ2-7
clone size: few
D gene: TRBD2
CDR3 protein: CASSLLAGGPNEQYF
CDR3 DNA: TGTGCCAGCAGTCTCCTAGCGGGAGGGCCTAACGAGCAGTACTTC

CDR3 length: 15
V gene: TRBV6-1
J gene: TRBJ2-7
clone size: few
D gene: TRBD2
CDR3 protein: CASSEVLAGEYEQYF
CDR3 DNA: TGTGCCAGCAGTGAGGTACTAGCGGGAGAGTACGAGCAGTACTTC

CDR3 length: 13
V gene: TRBV15
J gene: TRBJ2-3
clone size: .
D gene: TRBD2
CDR3 protein: CATEGLVVDTQYF
CDR3 DNA: TGTGCCACAGAGGGACTAGTAGTGGATACGCAGTATTTT

CDR3 length: 13
V gene: TRBV7-2
J gene: TRBJ2-3
clone size: many
D gene: .
CDR3 protein: CASSLKPSHTQYF
CDR3 DNA: TGTGCCAGCAGCTTAAAACCCTCTCATACGCAGTATTTT

CDR3 length: 15
V gene: TRBV2
J gene: TRBJ2-3
clone size: .
D gene: .
CDR3 protein: CASSEARTGTDTQYF
CDR3 DNA: TGTGCCAGCAGTGAAGCACGGACGGGCACAGATACGCAGTATTTT

CDR3 length: 16
V gene: TRBV11-2
J gene: TRBJ2-7
clone size: .
D gene: TRBD1
CDR3 protein: CASSLDLRQGGYEQYF
CDR3 DNA: TGTGCCAGCAGCTTAGATTTGAGACAGGGTGGGTACGAGCAGTACTTC

CDR3 length: 17
V gene: TRBV7-9
J gene: TRBJ2-1
clone size: once
D gene: TRBD2
CDR3 protein: CASFLTILAGGSNEQFF
CDR3 DNA: TGTGCCAGCTTTCTAACTATACTAGCGGGAGGGAGCAATGAGCAGTTCTTC

CDR3 length: 15
V gene: TRBV10-3
J gene: TRBJ2-3
clone size: .
D gene: TRBD2
CDR3 protein: CAISVPAGGTDTQYF
CDR3 DNA: TGTGCCATCAGTGTTCCAGCGGGGGGAACAGATACGCAGTATTTT

CDR3 length: 12
V gene: TRBV29-1
J gene: TRBJ2-3
clone size: .
D gene: .
CDR3 protein: CSVESSTDAQYF
CDR3 DNA: TGCAGCGTTGAATCCAGCACAGATGCGCAGTATTTT

CDR3 length: 15
V gene: TRBV5-1
J gene: TRBJ2-7
clone size: .
D gene: TRBD1
CDR3 protein: CASSAAGTGDHEQYF
CDR3 DNA: TGCGCCAGCAGCGCCGCCGGGACAGGAGACCACGAGCAGTACTTC

CDR3 length: 15
V gene: TRBV14
J gene: TRBJ1-2
clone size: .
D gene: .
CDR3 protein: CASSQATGRVLAYTF
CDR3 DNA: TGTGCCAGCAGCCAAGCGACAGGAAGGGTACTTGCCTACACCTTC

CDR3 length: 15
V gene: TRBV20-1
J gene: TRBJ2-4
clone size: once
D gene: .
CDR3 protein: CSASPSGSAKNIQYF
CDR3 DNA: TGCAGTGCTAGTCCATCGGGTAGCGCCAAAAACATTCAGTACTTC

CDR3 length: 12
V gene: TRBV5-1
J gene: TRBJ2-3
clone size: .
D gene: .
CDR3 protein: CASSGTLDTQYF
CDR3 DNA: TGCGCCAGCAGCGGAACCCTAGATACGCAGTATTTT

CDR3 length: 12
V gene: TRBV29-1
J gene: TRBJ1-5
clone size: many
D gene: TRBD1
CDR3 protein: CSVGTGDQPQHF
CDR3 DNA: TGCAGCGTGGGGACAGGGGATCAGCCCCAGCATTTT

CDR3 length: 11
V gene: TRBV5-1
J gene: TRBJ2-1
clone size: .
D gene: .
CDR3 protein: CASSSGDEQFF
CDR3 DNA: TGCGCCAGCAGCTCAGGAGATGAGCAGTTCTTC